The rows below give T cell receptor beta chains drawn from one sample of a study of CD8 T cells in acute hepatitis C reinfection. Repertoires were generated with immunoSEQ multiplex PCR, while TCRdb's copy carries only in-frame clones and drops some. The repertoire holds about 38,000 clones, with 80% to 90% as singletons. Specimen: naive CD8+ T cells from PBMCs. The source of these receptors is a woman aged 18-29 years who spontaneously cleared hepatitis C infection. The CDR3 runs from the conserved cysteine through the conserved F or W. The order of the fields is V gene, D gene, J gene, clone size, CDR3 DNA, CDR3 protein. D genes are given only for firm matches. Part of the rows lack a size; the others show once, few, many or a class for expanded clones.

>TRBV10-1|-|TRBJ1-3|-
TGCGCCAGCAGCCAGGATTCTGGAAACACCATATATTTT
CASSQDSGNTIYF
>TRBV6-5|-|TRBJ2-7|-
TGTGCCAGCAGTTACGGGGGACCTTACGAGCAGTACTTC
CASSYGGPYEQYF
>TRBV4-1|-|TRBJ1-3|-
TGCGCCAGCAGCCGACCAGGGACGGGAAACACCATATATTTT
CASSRPGTGNTIYF
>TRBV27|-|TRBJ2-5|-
TGTGCCAGCAGTCCATTTGGGTTTGAGCAGTACTTC
CASSPFGFEQYF
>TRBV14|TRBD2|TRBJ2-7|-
TGTGCCAGCAGACCTAGCGGTCCCAGCTCCTACGAGCAGTACTTC
CASRPSGPSSYEQYF
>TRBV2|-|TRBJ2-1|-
TGTGCCAGCAGTGAAGGGAATGAGCAGTTCTTC
CASSEGNEQFF
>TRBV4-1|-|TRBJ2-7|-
TGCGCCAGCAGCGTCCGGGACACCGGCGACGAGCAGTACTTC
CASSVRDTGDEQYF
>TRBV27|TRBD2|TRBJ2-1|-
TGTGCCAGCAGTTTCGCGGGGGTCAATGAGCAGTTCTTC
CASSFAGVNEQFF
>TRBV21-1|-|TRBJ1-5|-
TGTGCCAGGATGAAACAGGGGACCAAGAATCAGCCCCAGCATTTT
CARMKQGTKNQPQHF
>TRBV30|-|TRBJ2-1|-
TGTGCCTGGAGTGTAGGTGCGAGCTATAAGGATTACAATGAGCAGTTCTTC
CAWSVGASYKDYNEQFF
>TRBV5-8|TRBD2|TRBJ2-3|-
TGTGCCAGCAGCACCTGGACTAGCGCCAGCACAGATACGCAGTATTTT
CASSTWTSASTDTQYF
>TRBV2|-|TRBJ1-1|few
TGTGCCAGCACCCCCGATATGAACACTGAAGCTTTCTTT
CASTPDMNTEAFF
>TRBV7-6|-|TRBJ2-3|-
TGTGCCAGCAGCTTACATTTTGATACGCAGTATTTT
CASSLHFDTQYF
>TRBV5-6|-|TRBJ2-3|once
TGTGCCAGCAGGGAGGGGAGCACAGATACGCAGTATTTT
CASREGSTDTQYF
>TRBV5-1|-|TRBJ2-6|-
TGCGCCAGCAGCTCCACAGGGCGCGGGGCCAACGTCCTGACTTTC
CASSSTGRGANVLTF
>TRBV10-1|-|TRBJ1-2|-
TGCGCCAGCCGGAAGGGGCTATCCTATGGCTACACCTTC
CASRKGLSYGYTF
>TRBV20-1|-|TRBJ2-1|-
TGCAGTGCTTCGTACAATGAGCAGTTCTTC
CSASYNEQFF
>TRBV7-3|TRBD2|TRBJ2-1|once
TGTGCCAGCAGCATTAGCGGGACGGGAAATGAGCAGTTCTTC
CASSISGTGNEQFF
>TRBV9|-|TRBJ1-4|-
TGTGCCAGCAGCGTAGAGGCAACTAATGAAAAACTGTTTTTT
CASSVEATNEKLFF
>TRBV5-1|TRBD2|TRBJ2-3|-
TGCGCCAGCAGCTTGACGTCTAGCGGGAGGGAAGGCACAGATACGCAGTATTTT
CASSLTSSGREGTDTQYF
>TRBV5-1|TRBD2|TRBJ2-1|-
TGCGCCAGCAGCTTGGATAGCGGGAGCTTTTACGATGAGCAGTTCTTC
CASSLDSGSFYDEQFF
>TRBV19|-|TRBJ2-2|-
TGTGCCAGTAAGGCCGGGGAGCTGTTTTTT
CASKAGELFF
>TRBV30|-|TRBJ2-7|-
TGTGCCTGGAGTATAGACGGCTACGAGCAGTACTTC
CAWSIDGYEQYF
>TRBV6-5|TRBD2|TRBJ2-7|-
TGTGCCACCGGGGGAGGGCCCCACGAGCAGTACTTC
CATGGGPHEQYF
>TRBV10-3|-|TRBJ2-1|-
TGTGCCATCAGTGAGTCGGAAGTGAGCTCCTACAATGAGCAGTTCTTC
CAISESEVSSYNEQFF
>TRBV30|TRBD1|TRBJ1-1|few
TGTGCCTGGTATTCACGACAGGGGAGGAAGAACACTGAAGCTTTCTTT
CAWYSRQGRKNTEAFF
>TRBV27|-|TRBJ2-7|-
TGTGCCAGCAGTCTCCCTTCCTACGAGCAGTACTTC
CASSLPSYEQYF
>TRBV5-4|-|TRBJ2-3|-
TGTGCCAGCAGTCTTCATTCGGGCACAGATACGCAGTATTTT
CASSLHSGTDTQYF
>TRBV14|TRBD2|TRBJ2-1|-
TGTGCCAGCAGCCAAGTGGGCGCGGGAGGGGATGAGCAGTTCTTC
CASSQVGAGGDEQFF
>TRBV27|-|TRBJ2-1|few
TGTGCCAGCAGTTTAGGGACATCAGCGGTCTTC
CASSLGTSAVF
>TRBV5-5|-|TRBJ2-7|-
TGTGCCAGCAGCATCCGGGACGGAGACTACGAGCAGTACTTC
CASSIRDGDYEQYF
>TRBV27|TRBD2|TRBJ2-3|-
TGTGCCAGCAGTACCAGGGGACTAGCTTTAGATACGCAGTATTTT
CASSTRGLALDTQYF
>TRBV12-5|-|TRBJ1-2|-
TGTGCTAGTGGTTTTCAGGTCGGAGACAGAAGGCCTAACTATGGCTACACCTTC
CASGFQVGDRRPNYGYTF
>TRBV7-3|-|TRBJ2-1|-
TGTGCCAGCAGCAAGCCGGGACCAATAGACACAGTTAATGAGCAGTTCTTC
CASSKPGPIDTVNEQFF
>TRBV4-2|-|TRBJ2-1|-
TGTGCCAGCAGCCAAGCGGGGTTTCCCAATGAGCAGTTCTTC
CASSQAGFPNEQFF
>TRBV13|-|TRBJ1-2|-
TGTGCCAGCAGCCAGGGCACCTATGGCTACACCTTC
CASSQGTYGYTF
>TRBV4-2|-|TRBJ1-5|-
TGTGCCAGCAGCCAAGGGGGGAGTCAGCCCCAGCATTTT
CASSQGGSQPQHF
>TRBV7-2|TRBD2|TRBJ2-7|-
TGTGCCAGCAGCTTAGAGGCGGGAGGGGTTTACGAGCAGTACTTC
CASSLEAGGVYEQYF